These 5 T cell receptor beta chains were all obtained from the same sample, sequenced in a study of T cell responses to AZD1222 COVID-19 vaccine. The method was immunoSEQ multiplex PCR; TCRdb's version includes in-frame clones alone and lacks a portion of them. The repertoire holds fewer than 150,000 clones, with roughly 91% as singletons. The sequences come from peripheral blood, collected on day 0 of AZD1222 vaccination. The origin of the receptors is an adult in good health.

As to this clone: This sample also contains other DNA sequences that code for the same CDR3. This rearrangement joins TRBV5-1 to TRBJ1-1; D might be TRBD1 (6 bases). The CDR3 loop spans 14 amino acids. The germline V and J ends were trimmed by 4 bases and 1 base, with 11 bases remaining between them. CDR1 is SGHRS, CDR2 YFSETQ, per germline. CDR3 amino acids: CASSLGHWNTEAFF. CDR3 nucleotides: TGCGCCAGCAGCCTGGGACATTGGAACACTGAAGCTTTCTTT.

The V call is TRBV19, the J call TRBJ1-1; D gene ambiguous. Trimming left V 7 bases short and J 8 bases short, with 11 bases between. Germline assignment: CDR1 LNHDA and CDR2 SQIVND (reference sequence). The CDR3 totals 11 residues. The CDR3 reads CASTLSGEAFF. In nucleotides, the CDR3 is TGTGCCAGTACCCTAAGCGGGGAAGCTTTCTTT.

The chain is built from TRBV7-9 and TRBJ1-1; D gene uncertain. Trimming took off 4 bases at V and 5 bases at J, with 8 bases between the two ends. The CDR3 consists of 12 residues. CDR1 is SEHNR, CDR2 FQNEAQ, per germline (reference sequence). The DNA of the CDR3 is TGTGCCAGCAGCTCAGAATGGACTGAAGCTTTCTTT. The encoded protein is CASSSEWTEAFF.

V usage is TRBV19 and J usage is TRBJ2-5; 9 positions match TRBD1. Germline V lookup: CDR1 LNHDA, CDR2 SQIVND (reference sequence). The J segment lost 1 base and the V segment lost 4 bases, leaving 1 base of the junction unmatched. The CDR3 is 14 amino acids. CDR3 in DNA: TGTGCCAGTAGTAAGGACAGGGGCCAAGAGACCCAGTACTTC. Encoded protein: CASSKDRGQETQYF.

The V gene is TRBV6-5, the J gene TRBJ2-1, with 9 positions matching TRBD1. The CDR3 length is 15 residues. Unmatched junction bases numbered 13, after V lost 7 bases and J lost 9 bases. Germline loops: CDR1 MNHEY, CDR2 SVGAGI. The DNA for the CDR3 is TGTGCCAGCACCAAAACAGGGGGCGGTGTAAGTGAGCAGTTCTTC. Translated, it gives CASTKTGGGVSEQFF.